Presented here are 11 T cell receptor beta chains from one specimen sequenced in a study of T cell responses to AZD1222 COVID-19 vaccine. The repertoire was sequenced with immunoSEQ multiplex PCR; TCRdb's copy has only in-frame clones and lacks some. The table includes tens of thousands of clones, 80% to 95% detected once. Sequenced material: peripheral blood, taken 28 days after the second AZD1222 dose. These receptors originate from an adult who received the AZD1222 COVID-19 vaccine.

The chain is built from TRBV18 and TRBJ2-3, with unresolved D. CDR1 is KGHSH and CDR2 is LQKENI in the germline V gene. The CDR3 is 13 residues long. Trimming removed 4 bases at V and 3 bases at J, with 8 bases between. This CDR3 is CASSLVKTDTQYF. The CDR3 DNA is TGTGCCAGCTCACTGGTGAAGACAGATACGCAGTATTTT.

This clone was found a few times. This chain uses TRBV9 with TRBJ2-3, with D hard to call. Per germline, CDR1 SGDLS and CDR2 YYNGEE. V lost 4 bases and J 5 bases, leaving 17 bases between the germline ends. The CDR3 length is 15 residues. As DNA, the CDR3 is TGTGCCAGCAGCCCACGGGCCCACCAAGGAGATACGCAGTATTTT. Translated, it gives CASSPRAHQGDTQYF.

This chain links TRBV4-1 with TRBJ2-1; D is perhaps TRBD2 (6 bases). Germline V lookup: CDR1 MGHRA, CDR2 YSYEKL. This CDR3 is built from 16 residues. With 2 bases removed from V and 0 bases from J, the gap between germline ends came to 11 bases. The CDR3 nucleotides are TGCGCCAGCAGCCAATTTGCGGGGTACTCCTACAATGAGCAGTTCTTC. It specifies CASSQFAGYSYNEQFF.

This clone was detected only once. V usage is TRBV18 and J usage is TRBJ2-1, with a weak D call TRBD2 (5 bases). Trimming pared 2 bases from V and 0 bases from J, leaving 5 bases between. The CDR3 contains 14 residues. Germline CDR1 KGHSH, CDR2 LQKENI. The CDR3 loop is CASSPGSSYNEQFF. CDR3 DNA: TGTGCCAGCTCACCAGGGAGCTCCTACAATGAGCAGTTCTTC.

J is TRBJ1-2 and V is TRBV7-9; no clear D gene. The CDR3 runs 13 residues. Germline V gives CDR1 SEHNR, CDR2 FQNEAQ (reference sequence). Trimming took 1 base from V and 4 from J, leaving 7 bases between them. The CDR3: CASSLGRSYGYTF. Here the CDR3 DNA reads TGTGCCAGCAGCTTAGGGCGGAGCTATGGCTACACCTTC.

CDR3 loop: CASSLGLAGGYEQYF. As DNA, the CDR3 is TGTGCCAGCAGCTTAGGGCTAGCGGGAGGGTACGAGCAGTACTTC. J is TRBJ2-7 and V is TRBV7-3; 12 bases fit TRBD2. Trimming removed 2 bases from V and 4 bases from J; junction bases left unmatched: 3. Germline V gives CDR1 SGHTA, CDR2 FQGTGA. This CDR3 spans 15 amino acids.

The chain uses TRBV19 and TRBJ2-7, with TRBD2 matching over 8 bases. Trimming took 4 bases from V and 7 from J; bases not matched to a gene: 21. Per the germline V gene, CDR1 is LNHDA and CDR2 is SQIVND (reference sequence). There are 18 residues in the CDR3. The CDR3, as DNA: TGTGCCAGTAGTAGAGCCTCCACTAGCGGCGGGAGCTTGGGGGAGCAGTACTTC. This translates into CASSRASTSGGSLGEQYF.

This rearrangement joins TRBV4-2 to TRBJ1-4; the D is unclear. Germline loops: CDR1 LGHNA, CDR2 YNFKEQ. V shed 1 base and J shed 0 bases, with 9 bases lying between them. The CDR3 has 16 amino acids. CDR3 nucleotides: TGTGCCAGCAGCCAAGCGGAAGGGTCAACTAATGAAAAACTGTTTTTT. Its protein is CASSQAEGSTNEKLFF.

The V and J genes are TRBV30 and TRBJ1-2; 10 bases fit TRBD1. CDR1 and CDR2 (germline): GTSNPN, SVGIG (reference sequence). The CDR3 runs to 12 residues. J gave up 8 bases and V 5 bases, and 5 bases lay outside the gene matches. In DNA form, the CDR3 reads TGTGCCTGGGGGGACAGGGGAGTAGGCTACACCTTC. Translation gives CAWGDRGVGYTF.

This clone occurred once. J is TRBJ1-4 and V is TRBV9; weak D call: TRBD1 (6 bases). The CDR3 totals 16 residues. Germline V CDR1 and CDR2: SGDLS, YYNGEE. Trimming removed 0 bases at V and 8 bases at J, with 17 bases between. The CDR3 sequence is CASSVGFAGEGEKLFF. DNA of the CDR3: TGTGCCAGCAGCGTAGGGTTTGCAGGGGAAGGCGAAAAACTGTTTTTT.

This clone was found a few times. The J gene is TRBJ1-4, the V gene TRBV20-1, with D unclear. With 3 bases removed from V and 0 bases from J, the gap between germline ends came to 11 bases. Germline CDR1 is DFQATT and CDR2 is SNEGSKA (reference sequence). The CDR3 sequence is 15 residues long. This CDR3 is CSASAGRATNEKLFF. In nucleotides, the CDR3 is TGCAGTGCTAGTGCAGGAAGAGCAACTAATGAAAAACTGTTTTTT.